The 18 T cell receptor beta chains below all came from one sample that was sequenced in a study of T cells expressing NK-cell markers. TCRdb reworked the 5' RACE reads into one entry per CDR3 protein, no DNA. In all, the sample yields under 500,000 distinct CDR3 sequences. Material: blood T cells: a sorted CD56 or NKG2C T cell subset, CD4+ or CD8+ T cells, or bulk PBMC T cells (not recorded which). The receptors originated from a woman between 18 and 70 years old in good health.

The chain employs TRBV27 and TRBJ2-5; TCRdb's D call, TRBD2, is unchecked because there is no DNA. CDR3 length: 15 residues. Germline V CDR1 and CDR2: MNHEY, SMNVEV (reference sequence). This chain's CDR3 is CASSSQGLPRETQYF.

The chain uses TRBV15 and TRBJ1-3. Per the germline V gene, CDR1 is LNHNV and CDR2 is YYDKDF (reference sequence). This CDR3 has 15 residues. CDR3 loop: CATSRPESFGNTIYF.

V gene TRBV29-1 combines with J gene TRBJ2-5; TCRdb indicates TRBD2, and absent DNA this call remains unverified. The CDR3 is 12 residues long. Germline V gene sequence: CDR1 SQVTM, CDR2 ANQGSEA. The CDR3 loop reads CSVGLAGETQYF.

The chain recombines TRBV18 with TRBJ2-1. Germline V gene lookup returns CDR1 KGHSH and CDR2 LQKENI. The CDR3 is 16 residues long. The CDR3 loop reads CASSPARDKVYNEQFF.

The rearrangement joins TRBV18 to TRBJ2-2. In germline, CDR1 is KGHSH, CDR2 LQKENI. This CDR3 is 14 amino acids long. This chain's CDR3 is CASSPLGNTGELFF.

The J gene is TRBJ2-3, the V gene TRBV18. In germline, CDR1 is KGHSH, CDR2 LQKENI. CDR3 length equals 14 residues. CDR3 amino acids: CASSLGQNTDTQYF.

CDR3 loop: CASSLTSGTEQFF. The chain uses TRBV25-1 and TRBJ2-1; the D call from TCRdb, TRBD1, cannot be confirmed without DNA. CDR1 is MGHDK, CDR2 SYGVNS, per germline. CDR3 length equals 13 residues.

The chain couples TRBV12-3 or TRBV12-4 to TRBJ2-2. CDR3 size: 14 residues. The CDR3 loop is CASRKTANTGELFF.

This chain joins TRBV19 and TRBJ2-7; TCRdb returns TRBD1, unconfirmable since there is no DNA. The length of the CDR3 is 14 residues. The germline V gene encodes CDR1 LNHDA and CDR2 SQIVND (reference sequence). The CDR3 reads CAAGGAGAYGEQYF.

The chain joins TRBV15 to TRBJ1-2. Germline V lookup: CDR1 LNHNV, CDR2 YYDKDF (reference sequence). The CDR3 sequence is 15 residues long. The CDR3 here is CATSSATRGVYGYTF.

CDR3 loop: CASSQSSGTEAFF. The chain links TRBV3-1 to TRBJ1-1. CDR3 length: 13 residues. The germline gives CDR1 LGHDT, CDR2 YNNKEL (reference sequence). The full variable domain, its missing parts supplied by reference TRBV3-1 and TRBJ1-1, is DTAVSQTPKYLVTQMGNDKSIKCEQNLGHDTMYWYKQDSKKFLKIMFSYNNKELIINETVPNRFSPKSPDKAHLNLHINSLELGDSAVYFCASSQSSGTEAFFGQGTRLTVV.

The CDR3 sequence is CASRREGRGQETQYF. This rearrangement joins TRBV2 to TRBJ2-5; no DNA is available, so the TRBD2 call from TCRdb remains unchecked. Germline values: CDR1 SNHLY, CDR2 FYNNEI. The CDR3 is 15 residues long.

This rearrangement joins TRBV6-5 to TRBJ1-1; as DNA is missing, the TRBD1 call by TCRdb cannot be tested. The CDR3 contains 15 residues. In germline, CDR1 is MNHEY, CDR2 SVGAGI. CDR3 sequence: CASSYAHGGYTEAFF.

The genes are TRBV19 and TRBJ2-1; absent DNA, TCRdb's TRBD2 call cannot be checked. The CDR3 runs to 15 residues. Germline V gene sequence: CDR1 LNHDA, CDR2 SQIVND (reference sequence). CDR3 residues: CASSMSGTIYNEQFF.

The chain uses TRBV5-6 and TRBJ1-1; the TCRdb D gene call, TRBD1, has no DNA to confirm it. The germline CDR1 and CDR2 sequences are SGHDT and YYEEEE. CDR3 size: 15 residues. CDR3 protein: CASSPGTGIKTEAFF.

The CDR3 loop reads CSAGRGGQETQYF. The chain links TRBV20-1 to TRBJ2-5; TCRdb names TRBD2, which stays unverified in the absence of DNA. The CDR3 has 13 residues. CDR1 is DFQATT and CDR2 is SNEGSKA in the germline V gene (reference sequence).

This chain links TRBV6-1 with TRBJ2-1; absent DNA, TCRdb's TRBD1 call cannot be checked. CDR3 length: 16 residues. The germline V gene has CDR1 MNHNS and CDR2 SASEGT. Here the CDR3 reads CASSDRDRVGGNEQFF.

The J gene is TRBJ2-7, the V gene TRBV6-2 or TRBV6-3; without DNA, the TCRdb call of TRBD1 cannot be checked. The CDR3 spans 14 residues. Germline lookup yields CDR1 MNHEY and CDR2 SVGEGT. The CDR3: CASSFLGQSYEQYF.